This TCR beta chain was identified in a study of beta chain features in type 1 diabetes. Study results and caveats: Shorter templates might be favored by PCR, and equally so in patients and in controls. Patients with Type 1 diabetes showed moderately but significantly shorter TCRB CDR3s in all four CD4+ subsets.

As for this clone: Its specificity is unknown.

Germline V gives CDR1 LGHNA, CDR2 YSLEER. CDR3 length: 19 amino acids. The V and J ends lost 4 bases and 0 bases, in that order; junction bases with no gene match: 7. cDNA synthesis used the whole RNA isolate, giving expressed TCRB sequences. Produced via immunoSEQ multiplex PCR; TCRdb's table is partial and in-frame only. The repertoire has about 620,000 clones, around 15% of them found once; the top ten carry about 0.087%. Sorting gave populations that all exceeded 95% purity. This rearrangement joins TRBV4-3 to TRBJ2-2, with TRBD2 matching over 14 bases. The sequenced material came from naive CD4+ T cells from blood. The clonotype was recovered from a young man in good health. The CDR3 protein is CASSPGLAGVGPNTGELFF. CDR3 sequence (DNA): TGCGCCAGCAGCCCGGGACTAGCGGGAGTCGGTCCGAACACCGGGGAGCTGTTTTTT.